Presented here are 3 T cell receptor beta chains from one specimen sequenced in a study of OX40 agonist ivuxolimab in advanced cancers. Sequenced by immunoSEQ multiplex PCR; TCRdb stores in-frame clones only, minus some. This table has more than 30,000 clones, approximately 90% appearing once. The starting material was CD4+ or CD8+ T cells sorted from blood, obtained in a trial of the OX40 agonist ivuxolimab. The receptors stem from an adult with an advanced solid tumor such as melanoma, head and neck, liver or kidney cancer.

The rearrangement uses TRBV9 and TRBJ2-1; D is unresolved. CDR3 size: 12 residues. CDR1 is SGDLS and CDR2 is YYNGEE in the germline V gene. The V gene lost 5 bases and the J gene lost 5 bases, with 8 bases spanning the gap. For the CDR3, the DNA is TGTGCCAGCAGTCGGAAAAACAATGAGCAGTTCTTC. Encoded protein: CASSRKNNEQFF.

The rearrangement links TRBV2 to TRBJ2-3; D is undetermined. In germline, CDR1 is SNHLY, CDR2 FYNNEI. The CDR3 consists of 14 residues. The V end was cut by 8 bases, the J end by 3 bases, with 15 bases between. CDR3 sequence: CASETPTTTDTQYF. The CDR3 region has the DNA TGTGCCAGCGAGACCCCCACTACGACAGATACGCAGTATTTT. Using reference TRBV2 and TRBJ2-3 for the parts outside the CDR3, the full variable domain is EPEVTQTPSHQVTQMGQEVILRCVPISNHLYFYWYRQILGQKVEFLVSFYNNEISEKSEIFDDQFSVERPDGSNFTLKIRSTKLEDSAMYFCASETPTTTDTQYFGPGTRLTVL.

The chain has TRBV6-5 and TRBJ2-7; 7 bases match TRBD1. The germline gives CDR1 MNHEY, CDR2 SVGAGI. V dropped 5 bases and J dropped 7; count of bases not matched to a gene: 8. The CDR3 has 13 residues. The DNA of the CDR3 is TGTGCCAGCAGTCCTCGACAGGGAAGAGAGCAGTACTTC. It codes for CASSPRQGREQYF.